The 28 T cell receptor beta chains reported below all come from one sample, sequenced in a study of blood T cell repertoires in COVID-19. The table came from immunoSEQ multiplex PCR; TCRdb's copy has only in-frame clones and leaves some out. Of about 110,000 clones detected, around 80% appear once; the ten largest clones hold 3% to 4.5%. The specimen sequenced was peripheral blood. These receptors were collected from a woman of 80 years or more with acute or convalescent COVID-19.

The chain combines TRBV7-6 with TRBJ1-1; 11 nucleotides align to TRBD1. The germline CDR1 and CDR2 sequences are SGHVS and FNYEAQ. The junction had 8 bases not matched to a gene; V was cut back by 0 bases and J by 5 bases. The CDR3 runs 17 residues. The CDR3 bases are TGTGCCAGCAGCTTAGCGAAAGGACAGGGGGCGTATACTGAAGCTTTCTTT. Its protein product is CASSLAKGQGAYTEAFF. The full variable domain, its missing parts supplied by reference TRBV7-6 and TRBJ1-1, is GAGVSQSPRYKVTKRGQDVALRCDPISGHVSLYWYRQALGQGPEFLTYFNYEAQQDKSGLPNDRFSAERPEGSISTLTIQRTEQRDSAMYRCASSLAKGQGAYTEAFFGQGTRLTVV.

The V gene is TRBV12-3 or TRBV12-4, the J gene TRBJ2-7; possible D gene TRBD2, 5 bases. CDR3 length: 13 amino acids. The V end was cut by 7 bases, the J end by 3 bases, with 13 bases between. The CDR3 loop reads CASTLEGIYEQYF. CDR3 nucleotides: TGTGCCAGCACCCTAGAGGGAATCTACGAGCAGTACTTC.

This clone was seen a few times. The chain is built from TRBV29-1 and TRBJ1-2; 9 nucleotides line up with TRBD1. CDR3 size: 14 residues. V lost 4 bases to trimming and J lost 4 bases; unmatched junction nucleotides: 7. Looked up from germline, CDR1 is SQVTM and CDR2 is ANQGSEA. CDR3 protein: CSVVLQGAGYGYTF. The CDR3, as DNA: TGCAGCGTTGTACTACAGGGGGCTGGCTATGGCTACACCTTC.

This clone was observed a handful of times. In nucleotides, the CDR3 is TGTGCCACCAGCAGAGTGGCAGGGCATGGCTACACCTTC. Residues: CATSRVAGHGYTF. V gene TRBV15 combines with J gene TRBJ1-2; tentative D call: TRBD1 (5 bases). Trimming stripped 1 base from V and 6 bases from J, with 9 bases between. Germline CDR1 reads LNHNV; CDR2 reads YYDKDF (reference sequence). This CDR3 comprises 13 residues.

The CDR3 DNA reads as TGCAGTGCCCCAGGGCTGTATGGCTACACCTTC. Translating it yields CSAPGLYGYTF. The chain uses TRBV20-1 and TRBJ1-2; the D gene is possibly TRBD1 (5 bases). Germline assignment: CDR1 DFQATT and CDR2 SNEGSKA (reference sequence). Trimming took off 6 bases at V and 5 bases at J, with 10 bases between the two ends. This CDR3 comprises 11 residues.

This chain connects TRBV7-9 to TRBJ1-6; D gene uncertain. V shed 3 bases and J shed 0 bases, with 9 bases lying between them. The CDR3 loop spans 16 amino acids. Germline CDR1 SEHNR, CDR2 FQNEAQ (reference sequence). The CDR3 region is CASSLLETSYNSPLHF. Here the CDR3 DNA reads TGTGCCAGCAGCTTGTTGGAGACCTCCTATAATTCACCCCTCCACTTT. The variable domain in full, completed from reference TRBV7-9 and TRBJ1-6, reads DTGVSQNPRHKITKRGQNVTFRCDPISEHNRLYWYRQTLGQGPEFLTYFQNEAQLEKSRLLSDRFSAERPKGSFSTLEIQRTEQGDSAMYLCASSLLETSYNSPLHFGNGTRLTVT.

V is TRBV6-4 and J is TRBJ1-6; possible D gene TRBD1, 6 bases. The CDR3 has 14 amino acids. The V and J ends lost 0 bases and 16 bases respectively, with 16 bases between them. The germline gives CDR1 MRHNA, CDR2 SNTAGT. This chain's CDR3 is CASSDSSEPGQLHF. The CDR3 region has the DNA TGTGCCAGCAGTGACTCGTCAGAACCGGGACAACTCCACTTT.

V gene TRBV9 combines with J gene TRBJ2-5; 7 nucleotides agree with TRBD1. The CDR3 has 16 amino acids. Germline assignment: CDR1 SGDLS and CDR2 YYNGEE. The V gene end was trimmed by 3 bases and the J gene end by 2 bases; junction bases not matched to a gene: 10. CDR3 nucleotide sequence: TGTGCCAGCAGCGATAGACAGCAGGGGGAACAAGAGACCCAGTACTTC. Translation gives CASSDRQQGEQETQYF.

This clone was detected a few times. The chain carries TRBV5-4 and TRBJ2-5; 7 nucleotides match TRBD2. CDR3 size: 16 residues. Germline assignment: CDR1 SGHNT and CDR2 YYREEE (reference sequence). Trimming at V came to 4 bases and at J to 1 base, leaving 10 bases not matched to a gene. The CDR3 DNA is TGTGCCAGCAGCCTAGGGGCGGGAGAGGTCCAAGAGACCCAGTACTTC. Translation gives CASSLGAGEVQETQYF.

The chain recombines TRBV10-1 with TRBJ2-3, with 16 bases lining up with TRBD2. This CDR3 region has 21 residues. V lost 8 bases to trimming and J lost 6 bases; unmatched junction nucleotides: 23. Germline lookup yields CDR1 WNHNN and CDR2 SYGVQD (reference sequence). In DNA, the CDR3 is TGCGCCAGCCCCGGGGGCACCGGGACTAGCGGGGGGGCCCTCCCACACGATACGCAGTATTTT. This codes for CASPGGTGTSGGALPHDTQYF.

The chain combines TRBV5-1 with TRBJ2-3, with 12 nucleotides matching TRBD2. The CDR3 consists of 17 residues. V trimming: 4 bases; J trimming: 2 bases; junction bases outside the gene matches: 8. CDR1 and CDR2 (germline): SGHRS, YFSETQ. The CDR3 DNA reads TGCGCCAGCAGCGCTACTAGCGGGAGGCCATACACAGATACGCAGTATTTT. Protein sequence: CASSATSGRPYTDTQYF.

This chain links TRBV5-1 with TRBJ1-6; D is possibly TRBD1 (5 bases). Looked up from germline, CDR1 is SGHRS and CDR2 is YFSETQ. The CDR3 is 17 amino acids. Trimming left V 0 bases short and J 0 bases short, with 10 bases between. The CDR3 DNA sequence: TGCGCCAGCAGCTTGGGGGGCGACAGCTCCTATAATTCACCCCTCCACTTT. It yields the protein CASSLGGDSSYNSPLHF.

This clone was found once. This rearrangement joins TRBV5-4 to TRBJ2-7; D remains unclear. Germline V gene data show CDR1 as SGHNT and CDR2 as YYREEE (reference sequence). The germline V and J ends were trimmed by 3 bases and 3 bases, with 10 bases remaining between them. This CDR3 spans 13 amino acids. The CDR3 region has the DNA TGTGCCAGCAGCTCCCAACATAACTACGAGCAGTACTTC. Amino acids: CASSSQHNYEQYF.

This chain uses TRBV6-5 with TRBJ1-2; D ambiguous. Deletions cut 6 bases from V and 1 base from J, with 6 bases between. The germline V gene encodes CDR1 MNHEY and CDR2 SVGAGI. CDR3 size: 12 residues. The CDR3 DNA reads as TGTGCCAGCAGGAGTTATAACTATGGCTACACCTTC. Translated: CASRSYNYGYTF.

The rearrangement joins TRBV4-3 to TRBJ2-7; 7 nucleotides line up with TRBD1. Germline CDR1 LGHNA, CDR2 YSLEER. After removal of 3 bases from V and 5 bases from J, the junction contained 4 bases not matched to a gene. The CDR3 covers 13 residues. The CDR3 here is CASSHKTGNEQYF. The CDR3 nucleotides are TGCGCCAGCAGCCACAAGACAGGGAACGAGCAGTACTTC.

Concerning this clone: Other DNA sequences within the sample encode an identical CDR3. The rearrangement links TRBV3-1 (or the pseudogene TRBV3-2) to TRBJ1-2; D might be TRBD1 (5 bases). The V end lost 3 bases, the J end lost 2 bases, and 7 bases lay between the germline ends. Germline-derived CDR1 and CDR2 are LGHDT and YNNKEL (reference sequence). The CDR3 is made up of 13 amino acids. Here the CDR3 reads CASSQGRNYGYTF. CDR3 DNA: TGTGCCAGCAGCCAGGGGCGGAACTATGGCTACACCTTC.

The chain links TRBV6-5 to TRBJ2-7; perhaps TRBD2 as D (6 bases). The CDR3 sequence is 13 residues long. The V end was cut by 8 bases, the J end by 0 bases, with 11 bases between. The germline V gene has CDR1 MNHEY and CDR2 SVGAGI. CDR3 sequence (DNA): TGTGCCAGCGCTCTCGGGAGCTCCTACGAGCAGTACTTC. As protein: CASALGSSYEQYF.

With regard to this clone: The junction shows a germline mismatch at one end, possibly a read error. The chain carries TRBV7-8 and TRBJ2-1, with D maybe TRBD2 (5 bases). Germline V gene lookup returns CDR1 SGHVS and CDR2 FQNEAQ. This CDR3 comprises 12 residues. In DNA, the CDR3 is TGTGCCAGCAGCTTGATAGGGCGGAGGTGGGTCTTC. Its protein product is CASSLIGRRWVF.

The gene calls are TRBV29-1 and TRBJ1-5; no firm D call. The germline gives CDR1 SQVTM, CDR2 ANQGSEA. The CDR3 contains 14 residues. Trimming took off 4 bases at V and 2 bases at J, with 12 bases between the two ends. The CDR3 DNA follows: TGCAGCGTTGTTCCGGGATGGGGCAATCAGCCCCAGCATTTT. Translating it yields CSVVPGWGNQPQHF.

The chain uses TRBV4-2 and TRBJ1-6; possible D gene TRBD1, 5 bases. Trimming stripped 3 bases from V and 8 bases from J, with 8 bases between. CDR3 length: 13 amino acids. Germline CDR1 is LGHNA and CDR2 is YNFKEQ. This CDR3 reads CASSQGQDSPLHF. As DNA, the CDR3 is TGTGCCAGCAGCCAGGGGCAGGATTCACCCCTCCACTTT.

The chain combines TRBV7-2 with TRBJ2-3; 12 nucleotides agree with TRBD2. The V gene end was trimmed by 1 base and the J gene end by 0 bases; junction bases not matched to a gene: 5. The CDR3 runs 18 residues. The germline gives CDR1 SGHTA, CDR2 FQGNSA. The CDR3 DNA is TGTGCCAGCAGCTTAGAAGGGACTAGCGGGCGGAGCACAGATACGCAGTATTTT. Encoded protein: CASSLEGTSGRSTDTQYF.

There are a few counts of this clone. J is TRBJ1-2 and V is TRBV7-2; 9 bases line up with TRBD1. This CDR3 region has 16 residues. CDR1 and CDR2 from the germline V gene are SGHTA and FQGNSA. J lost 4 bases, V lost 0 bases, and 6 bases had no gene match. The CDR3 region has the DNA TGTGCCAGCAGCTTAGCTGGGACAGGGACACTCTATGGCTACACCTTC. It specifies CASSLAGTGTLYGYTF.

This chain uses TRBV7-2 with TRBJ1-4; D is unresolved. Per the germline V gene, CDR1 is SGHTA and CDR2 is FQGNSA. The CDR3 has 12 amino acids. The V gene lost 6 bases and the J gene lost 7 bases, with 9 bases spanning the gap. The CDR3, as DNA: TGTGCCAGCAGTGGTACCGGTGAAAAACTGTTTTTT. This gives the protein CASSGTGEKLFF.

The rearrangement uses TRBV7-2 and TRBJ2-7, with 10 nucleotides matching TRBD2. The CDR3 is 14 amino acids. The trim removed 3 bases at V and 4 bases at J, leaving 3 bases unmatched. Germline values: CDR1 SGHTA, CDR2 FQGNSA. The CDR3 DNA reads TGTGCCAGCAGCTTGGCTAGCGGGAGTTACGAGCAGTACTTC. Residues: CASSLASGSYEQYF.

The J gene is TRBJ1-1, the V gene TRBV24-1, with D hard to call. V gave up 7 bases and J gave up 11 bases, with 10 bases separating them. CDR3 size: 10 residues. CDR1 and CDR2 (germline): KGHDR, SFDVKD. The CDR3 reads CATRWTGAFF. In DNA, the CDR3 is TGTGCCACCAGGTGGACTGGGGCTTTCTTT.

This rearrangement joins TRBV7-8 to TRBJ2-1; no reliable D call. V was trimmed by 3 bases and J by 0 bases, leaving 9 bases between them. Germline V CDR1 and CDR2: SGHVS, FQNEAQ. The CDR3 has 15 residues. CDR3 in DNA: TGTGCCAGCAGCTTTTCGGGTAACTCCTACAATGAGCAGTTCTTC. Translated, it gives CASSFSGNSYNEQFF.

The chain is built from TRBV7-6 and TRBJ2-7; 9 bases line up with TRBD2. V shed 5 bases, J shed 7 bases, and the junction held 15 bases outside the gene matches. CDR1 and CDR2 (germline): SGHVS, FNYEAQ. This CDR3 region has 16 residues. CDR3 region: CASSPIRGRGNKEQYF. CDR3 DNA sequence: TGTGCCAGCAGCCCCATCCGCGGGAGGGGGAATAAGGAGCAGTACTTC.

The chain joins TRBV7-9 to TRBJ2-7; 8 bases align to TRBD1. Trimming cost V 4 bases and J 1 base; bases outside gene matches: 6. The CDR3 is 15 amino acids. CDR1 is SEHNR, CDR2 FQNEAQ, per germline (reference sequence). CDR3 protein: CASSSPGQESYEQYF. DNA of the CDR3: TGTGCCAGCAGCTCACCGGGACAGGAATCCTACGAGCAGTACTTC.